This T cell receptor beta chain was recovered during a study of graft-versus-host responses after intestinal transplantation. Whole-study context: Anti-thymocyte globulin served as induction for all recipients, who then took tacrolimus and steroids for 2 to 4 years.

Generated by immunoSEQ multiplex PCR, the TCRdb table keeps only in-frame clones and is missing some. This sample has around 99,000 clones, with about 93% found just once. As to this clone: No antigen is known for it.

J was trimmed by 2 bases and V by 2 bases; bases with no gene match: 2. The germline CDR1 and CDR2 sequences are GTSNPN and SVGIG (reference sequence). The length of the CDR3 is 14 residues. The study's findings and limits: High graft-versus-host to host-versus-graft clonal ratios were seen in allografts of patients with graft-donor T cell macrochimerism. Marrow from the recipient contained GvH clones, some of which had appeared first in ileum or blood.

The TCR was taken from a human donor who received an intestinal transplant. The rearrangement uses TRBV30 and TRBJ2-5, with TRBD1 matching 10 bases. Sample: unstimulated CD8+ T cells sorted from spleen or lymph node cells, taken before intestinal transplant. The CDR3 coding sequence is TGTGCCTGGAGTTCGGACAGGGGGCAAGAGACCCAGTACTTC. Its translation is CAWSSDRGQETQYF.